This TCR beta chain was sequenced for a study of regulatory T cells in long-lasting Graves disease. General observations from the study: Preferential use of TRBV28, TRBJ1-2 and TRBJ2-5 was seen in persistent disease.

V lost 0 bases, J lost 6 bases, and 11 bases stayed unmatched. CDR3 length equals 16 residues. Germline CDR1 SGHTA, CDR2 FQGNSA. Through Arm-PCR of CDR3 regions and iRepertoire HTBI primers, TCR beta libraries were built. TCRdb re-derived calls from the multiplex PCR reads in MiXCR, one entry per CDR3 protein. This sample has about 450,000 distinct CDR3 sequences, with 12% to 15% found just once. The time point denotes: newly diagnosed GD, antithyroid drugs for less than 3 months. Researchers made the TCR library from RNA that was extracted from PBMCs. In the case of this clonotype: What it recognizes is unknown.

The sample was also reused in another study, on T cells in Graves' hyperthyroidism and ophthalmopathy.

This TCR derives from a woman in her forties or fifties with Graves disease. The sample was peripheral blood mononuclear cells (PBMCs), taken at new diagnosis, from a patient treated with antithyroid drugs. The chain employs TRBV7-2 and TRBJ2-7, with 7 nucleotides matching TRBD1. The CDR3 is CASSLAGTSAGGEQYF. For the CDR3, the DNA is TGTGCCAGCAGCTTAGCCGGTACATCGGCAGGGGGCGAGCAGTACTTC.